This T cell receptor beta chain was retrieved from a study of T cells in Graves' hyperthyroidism and ophthalmopathy. General study findings and limits: In the blood, most expanded thyroid clonotypes above 0.001 appeared as well.

V was shortened by 4 bases and J by 2 bases, with 9 bases between the two germline ends. This CDR3 comprises 14 residues. RNA transcripts gave rise to amplified TCR beta CDR3 regions. A set of HTBI primers served as the primers for a first-round RT-PCR of the TCR CDR3. Via MiXCR, TCRdb re-called the multiplex PCR reads, giving one row per CDR3 protein. Among fewer than 300,000 distinct CDR3 sequences, 20% to 30% were seen once, and the ten largest hold about a quarter. On this clonotype: What it binds is unknown.

V usage is TRBV12-3 or TRBV12-4 and J usage is TRBJ1-3, with no clear D. This receptor was obtained from a man in his forties or fifties with Graves' hyperthyroidism that later progressed to Graves' ophthalmopathy. The sequencing sample was made of blood. The CDR3 DNA reads as TGTGCCAGCAGTTCACCGGGAACTGGAAACACCATATATTTT. It is translated as CASSSPGTGNTIYF.